The clone carrying this TCR beta chain was observed a handful of times. Per the germline V gene, CDR1 is MNHEY and CDR2 is SVGEGT. This CDR3 is built from 16 residues. Between the trimmed V and J ends, which lost 2 bases and 0 bases, there was a span of 14 bases. Each CDR3 protein gets one entry after TCRdb re-called the RT-PCR reads with MiXCR. The table shows more than 550,000 distinct CDR3 sequences, with 14% occurring only once. The origin of this receptor is a female donor in good health, serving as a healthy control. The sequencing sample was made of memory CD4+ T cells from blood. This chain links TRBV6-2 or TRBV6-3 with TRBJ2-7, with D maybe TRBD2 (6 bases). The CDR3 nucleotides are TGTGCCAGCAGTTACCCCGGGACTTGGAGCTCCTACGAGCAGTACTTC. Translating it yields CASSYPGTWSSYEQYF.